One sample yielded the 18 T cell receptor beta chains listed below, sequenced in a study of shared clonotypes between healthy human individuals (dated by TCRdb to 2019 to 2021). Receptors were amplified or captured by the immunoSEQ multiplex PCR assay. Held by TCRdb, this immuneACCESS table contains in-frame sequences only and omits some clones. Under half of the omission traces to an unresolved V gene where checked; the cause of the rest is unknown. The sample contains approximately 2.4 million clones, roughly 95% of them found a single time. The ten largest account for less than 0.15% of the sample. The specimen sequenced was naive CD4+ T cells sorted from blood. The cell subset or site label on this specimen signifies: CD45RA+ positively selected. The receptors come from a man between 18 and 29 years old in good health.

This chain connects TRBV30 to TRBJ2-2, with D hard to call. V gave up 3 bases and J gave up 7 bases, with 12 bases separating them. Germline V gene sequence: CDR1 GTSNPN, CDR2 SVGIG (reference sequence). CDR3 length: 13 amino acids. CDR3 in amino acids: CAWSLPGLGELFF. The DNA of the CDR3 is TGTGCCTGGAGCCTCCCGGGCCTCGGGGAGCTGTTTTTT.

V usage is TRBV6-6 and J usage is TRBJ1-2; TRBD1 agrees at 7 bases. J was trimmed by 7 bases and V by 2 bases; bases with no gene match: 7. Germline V gene lookup returns CDR1 MNHNY and CDR2 SVGAGI (reference sequence). The CDR3 contains 14 residues. The CDR3 DNA is TGTGCCAGCAGTTACGCCACAGGGGCGCGTGGCTACACCTTC. This codes for CASSYATGARGYTF.

The CDR3 loop is CASIQGASTDTQYF. In DNA form, the CDR3 reads TGTGCCAGCATCCAAGGGGCCAGCACAGATACGCAGTATTTT. The J gene is TRBJ2-3, the V gene TRBV7-9, with a weak D call TRBD1 (5 bases). Germline V gives CDR1 SEHNR, CDR2 FQNEAQ (reference sequence). V was trimmed by 7 bases and J by 0 bases, leaving 11 bases between them. This CDR3 comprises 14 residues. Full variable domain (rest looked up from reference TRBV7-9 and TRBJ2-3): DTGVSQNPRHKITKRGQNVTFRCDPISEHNRLYWYRQTLGQGPEFLTYFQNEAQLEKSRLLSDRFSAERPKGSFSTLEIQRTEQGDSAMYLCASIQGASTDTQYFGPGTRLTVL.

About this clone: The identical CDR3 is also encoded by other nucleotide sequences in the sample. The chain joins TRBV7-2 to TRBJ2-5; D is perhaps TRBD1 or TRBD2 (5 bases each). The germline V gene has CDR1 SGHTA and CDR2 FQGNSA. The V and J ends lost 2 bases and 4 bases respectively, with 8 bases between them. The CDR3 has 13 residues. CDR3 DNA sequence: TGTGCCAGCAGCTTACGAGGGGTAGAGACCCAGTACTTC. Translated: CASSLRGVETQYF.

The V gene is TRBV5-6, the J gene TRBJ1-1, with D possibly TRBD1 on 5 matching bases. Trimming left V 0 bases short and J 6 bases short, with 15 bases between. Germline V gene data show CDR1 as SGHDT and CDR2 as YYEEEE. The CDR3 extends over 15 amino acids. CDR3 region: CASSLGGWAESEAFF. CDR3 in DNA: TGTGCCAGCAGCTTGGGGGGCTGGGCTGAGTCTGAAGCTTTCTTT.

The chain is built from TRBV23-1 and TRBJ2-7; D assignment may be TRBD1 or TRBD2 (6 bases each). TRBV23-1 is noted as an ORF with a role that remains uncertain. There are 15 residues in the CDR3. Trimming shortened V by 0 bases and J by 5 bases, and 14 bases separated the two germline ends. The CDR3 loop reads CASSQSVQGGHEQYF. The CDR3 nucleotides read TGCGCCAGCAGTCAATCGGTACAGGGAGGCCACGAGCAGTACTTC.

Worth noting for this clone: Other DNA sequences of this sample code for an identical CDR3. The chain combines TRBV7-2 with TRBJ1-1; the D is unclear. Trimming removed 3 bases from V and 0 bases from J, with 5 bases in between. CDR1 and CDR2 from the germline V gene are SGHTA and FQGNSA. The CDR3 runs to 13 residues. This CDR3 is CASSLTLNTEAFF. DNA of the CDR3: TGTGCCAGCAGCTTGACACTGAACACTGAAGCTTTCTTT.

Details on this clone: Other DNA sequences in this sample translate to the same CDR3. The chain recombines TRBV7-9 with TRBJ2-2, with D tentatively TRBD1 (5 bases). In germline, CDR1 is SEHNR, CDR2 FQNEAQ (reference sequence). Trimming took off 2 bases at V and 8 bases at J, with 9 bases between the two ends. The CDR3 is 13 amino acids. CDR3 residues: CASSLRGSGELFF. The DNA for the CDR3 is TGTGCCAGCAGCTTAAGGGGATCTGGGGAGCTGTTTTTT.

The CDR3 is CASSRTGWYGYTF. CDR3 DNA: TGTGCCAGCAGCAGGACAGGGTGGTATGGCTACACCTTC. The chain recombines TRBV5-5 with TRBJ1-2, with 8 positions matching TRBD1. Germline lookup yields CDR1 SGHKS and CDR2 YYEKEE (reference sequence). The CDR3 sequence is 13 residues long. V trimming: 4 bases; J trimming: 5 bases; junction bases outside the gene matches: 4.

This clone appeared once. The rearrangement uses TRBV18 and TRBJ2-1; perhaps TRBD2 as D (6 bases). Trimming stripped 3 bases from V and 9 bases from J, with 15 bases between. CDR1 and CDR2 (germline): KGHSH, LQKENI. CDR3 length: 14 amino acids. In DNA, the CDR3 is TGTGCCAGCTCACCTGGAGGGTCAAGACGTGAGCAGTTCTTC. This encodes CASSPGGSRREQFF.

The chain employs TRBV10-2 and TRBJ1-5; no clear D. This CDR3 has 18 amino acids. V lost 0 bases and J lost 0, with 15 bases in between. Germline CDR1 reads WSHSY; CDR2 reads SAAADI. CDR3 bases: TGCGCCAGCAGTGAGTCGACGGCGGGCCTATATAGCAATCAGCCCCAGCATTTT. This sequence encodes CASSESTAGLYSNQPQHF.

This rearrangement joins TRBV5-1 to TRBJ1-1; the D is unclear. Trimming took 0 bases from V and 6 from J, leaving 15 bases between them. This CDR3 is built from 15 residues. Germline V gene lookup returns CDR1 SGHRS and CDR2 YFSETQ. The CDR3 sequence: CASSLAATLMSEAFF. Here the CDR3 DNA reads TGCGCCAGCAGCTTGGCCGCGACTTTAATGTCTGAAGCTTTCTTT.

The CDR3: CASSEGRFIYEQYF. The CDR3 DNA is TGTGCCAGCAGTGAGGGACGGTTTATCTACGAGCAGTACTTC. The chain joins TRBV27 to TRBJ2-7; either TRBD1 or TRBD2 may supply D (5 bases each). V shed 5 bases and J shed 3 bases, with 14 bases lying between them. Germline lookup yields CDR1 MNHEY and CDR2 SMNVEV (reference sequence). CDR3 length: 14 residues.

Regarding this clone: Additional DNA sequences in this sample encode the identical CDR3. The chain employs TRBV5-1 and TRBJ1-5; no definite D call. The V gene lost 5 bases and the J gene lost 0 bases, with 6 bases spanning the gap. The CDR3 sequence is 13 residues long. Germline V gene sequence: CDR1 SGHRS, CDR2 YFSETQ. In DNA, the CDR3 is TGCGCCAGCAGTTTTGATAGCAATCAGCCCCAGCATTTT. This sequence encodes CASSFDSNQPQHF.

The rearrangement joins TRBV27 to TRBJ2-5; possibly TRBD2 for D (5 bases). Germline CDR1 MNHEY, CDR2 SMNVEV (reference sequence). CDR3 length: 14 amino acids. Trimming took 7 bases from V and 1 from J, leaving 13 bases between them. For the CDR3, the DNA is TGTGCCAGCAAGTCCCCGGGGAGCCAAGAGACCCAGTACTTC. Amino acids: CASKSPGSQETQYF.

The gene calls are TRBV7-9 and TRBJ1-1; D is perhaps TRBD1 (6 bases). With 5 bases removed from V and 5 bases from J, the gap between germline ends came to 18 bases. CDR1 and CDR2 from the germline V gene are SEHNR and FQNEAQ (reference sequence). The CDR3 has 15 amino acids. The CDR3 is CASSAGSTGWTEAFF. The CDR3 nucleotides are TGTGCCAGCAGCGCCGGGAGCACAGGGTGGACTGAAGCTTTCTTT.

The CDR3 bases are TGTGCCAGCAGCCCCCGGGACAGGGGAATTTACGAGCAGTACTTC. Its protein is CASSPRDRGIYEQYF. The gene calls are TRBV6-5 and TRBJ2-7, with 10 bases fitting TRBD1. The V gene end was trimmed by 6 bases and the J gene end by 4 bases; junction bases not matched to a gene: 9. CDR3 length: 15 amino acids. Germline CDR1 reads MNHEY; CDR2 reads SVGAGI.

The CDR3 here is CATAGPGVGNTIYF. The CDR3 DNA reads as TGTGCCACCGCCGGTCCCGGGGTTGGAAACACCATATATTTT. This chain joins TRBV6-5 and TRBJ1-3; D is uncertain. The CDR3 loop spans 14 amino acids. Germline V lookup: CDR1 MNHEY, CDR2 SVGAGI. V shed 10 bases and J shed 3 bases, with 16 bases lying between them.